This TCR beta chain was found in a study of blood T cells in healthy people across ages. In this sample, this clonotype turned up many times. Germline V gene sequence: CDR1 SEHNR, CDR2 FQNEAQ (reference sequence). V lost 8 bases to trimming and J lost 6 bases, with 15 bases between them. The CDR3 is made up of 13 amino acids. Then a second PCR, running roughly 7 to 11 cycles, was carried out with a sample-barcoded 5' primer and a J-beta primer mix. All cDNA molecules were each tagged by a template-switch adaptor with 12 random nucleotides. TCRdb independently ran MiXCR on the 5' RACE reads; one entry per CDR3 protein. The sample lists about 970,000 distinct CDR3 sequences; roughly 51% were seen once.

This chain connects TRBV7-9 to TRBJ2-3; TRBD1 is a possible D gene (5 bases). The TCR comes from a woman aged 55-69 years in good health. Sequenced: blood. For the CDR3, the DNA is TGTGCCAGCGAATTAGGGGATACGGATACGCAGTATTTT. This sequence encodes CASELGDTDTQYF.